This T cell receptor beta chain emerged from a study of vaccination and CD4 T cells after COVID-19. Oncomine TCR Beta short-read sequencing was applied to DNA from cultured CD4+ T cells. MiXCR was run by TCRdb on the PCR reads, yielding one entry per CDR3 protein. The table includes about 14,000 distinct CDR3 sequences, 40% to 65% detected once. This CDR3 has 13 residues. CDR1 and CDR2 (germline): MNHNS, SASEGT. Specified treatment: approximately 10-day PBMC culture with coronavirus spike peptide pools or control peptides (ViraFEST assay). In regard to this clonotype: Its specificity is not known. One junction end does not reproduce the germline sequence, and a read error may be involved.

The rearrangement links TRBV6-1 to TRBJ2-3, with 8 nucleotides matching TRBD1. This TCR was recovered from a human donor who had recovered from COVID-19. Source: CD4+ T cells from blood, cultured in vitro, taken before SARS-CoV-2 vaccination. The CDR3: CAGRRGTGDTRYF. CDR3 nucleotides: TGTGCGGGGCGGAGAGGGACAGGAGATACGCGGTATTTT.